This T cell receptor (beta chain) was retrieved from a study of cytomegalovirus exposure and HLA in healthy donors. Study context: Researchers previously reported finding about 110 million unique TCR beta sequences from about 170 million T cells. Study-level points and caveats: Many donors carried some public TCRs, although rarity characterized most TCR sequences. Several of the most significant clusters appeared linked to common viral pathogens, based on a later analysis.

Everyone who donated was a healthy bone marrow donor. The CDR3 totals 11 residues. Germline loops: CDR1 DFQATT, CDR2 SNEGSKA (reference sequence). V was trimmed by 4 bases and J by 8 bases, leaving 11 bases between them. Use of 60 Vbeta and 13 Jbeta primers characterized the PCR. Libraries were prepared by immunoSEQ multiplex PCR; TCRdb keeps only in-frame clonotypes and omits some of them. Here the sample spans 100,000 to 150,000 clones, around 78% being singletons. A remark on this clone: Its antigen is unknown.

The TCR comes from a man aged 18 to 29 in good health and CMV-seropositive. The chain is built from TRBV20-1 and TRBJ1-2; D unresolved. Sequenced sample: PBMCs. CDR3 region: CSANRFKGYTF. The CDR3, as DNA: TGCAGTGCTAACCGGTTTAAGGGCTACACCTTC.